The text below deals with one T cell receptor beta chain. What it recognizes is unknown. The data are from a study of PD-1 blockade in mismatch repair-deficient tumors. Study-wide background: Patients had about eleven mismatch repair-deficient cancer types and were previously treated and progressing.

The CDR3 sequence is 15 residues long. Germline V gene lookup returns CDR1 LNHDA and CDR2 SQIVND (reference sequence). Trimming stripped 3 bases from V and 5 bases from J, with 14 bases between. Clones were sequenced by immunoSEQ multiplex PCR, and TCRdb holds only the in-frame ones, with some missing. The repertoire has tens of thousands of clones, 81% of them found once; the top ten carry about 2.6%. Study-wide points: Rapid post-treatment expansion, then contraction, generally preceding radiologic response, marked tumor-resident clones.

All patients were mismatch repair deficient, assessed by either PCR or immunohistochemistry. The TCR-sequenced patients were a few responders to pembrolizumab. The chain recombines TRBV19 with TRBJ2-1; D possibly corresponds to TRBD1 (5 bases). The receptor's source is an adult with mismatch repair-deficient cancer. The sequences come from peripheral blood, collected 12 weeks after starting pembrolizumab. CDR3 residues: CASSIRPGFDNEQFF. CDR3 sequence (DNA): TGTGCCAGTAGTATTCGGCCAGGGTTCGACAATGAGCAGTTCTTC.